The rows below give T cell receptor beta chains drawn from one sample of a study of T cell repertoires in cytomegalovirus infection. Their specific antigens are unknown. Via MiXCR, TCRdb re-called the reads, giving one row per CDR3 protein. The sample contains under 95,000 distinct CDR3 sequences, about 44% of which appear only once. Sequenced here: CD8+ T cells from cultured PBMCs, sampled from culture after CMV antigen stimulation. The source is a human donor in good health (CMV status not recorded). Some clones in this sample may be carry-over from other donors' samples. CDR3s include the opening cysteine and the closing phenylalanine or tryptophan. Fields, in order: clone size, V gene, J gene, D gene, CDR3 protein, CDR3 DNA. The D gene is left open where the match is weak. A row's size may be missing; if present it is once, few, many or a size class.

NA,TRBV6-1,TRBJ1-2,TRBD1,CASSRYDRANFNYGYTF,TGTGCCAGCAGCCGTTATGACAGGGCGAACTTTAACTATGGCTACACCTTC
NA,TRBV5-6,TRBJ2-5,NA,CASSSGAGLKTQYF,TGTGCCAGCAGCTCCGGTGCAGGGCTGAAGACCCAGTACTTC
few,TRBV11-3,TRBJ2-2,NA,CASSLVVPSNTGELFF,TGTGCCAGCAGCTTAGTGGTCCCATCGAACACCGGGGAGCTGTTTTTT
few,TRBV7-8,TRBJ1-5,NA,CASSSLGGEGGNQPQHF,TGTGCCAGCAGCTCCTTGGGCGGGGAGGGGGGCAATCAGCCCCAGCATTTT
few,TRBV4-1,TRBJ2-3,NA,CASSQEGAGLTDTQYF,TGCGCCAGCAGCCAAGAGGGTGCGGGGCTCACAGATACGCAGTATTTT
few,TRBV30,TRBJ2-3,NA,CAWSVDRDTQYF,TGTGCCTGGAGTGTCGATCGCGATACGCAGTATTTT
NA,TRBV7-2,TRBJ1-5,NA,CASSWWGGWQPQHF,TGTGCCAGCAGCTGGTGGGGGGGCTGGCAGCCCCAGCATTTT
few,TRBV25-1,TRBJ2-2,NA,CASSEMTGTGELFF,TGTGCCAGCAGTGAAATGACGGGCACCGGGGAGCTGTTTTTT
NA,TRBV7-8,TRBJ2-1,TRBD2,CASSLAAAGGYNEQFF,TGTGCCAGCAGCTTAGCAGCAGCGGGAGGTTACAATGAGCAGTTCTTC
NA,TRBV7-9,TRBJ2-7,NA,CASSPSDTYEQYF,TGTGCCAGCAGCCCATCTGACACCTACGAGCAGTACTTC
few,TRBV7-8,TRBJ2-7,NA,CASSLEVGVYEQYF,TGTGCCAGCAGCTTAGAAGTTGGGGTATACGAGCAGTACTTC
few,TRBV27,TRBJ2-6,NA,CASSGANVLTF,TGTGCCAGCTCTGGGGCCAACGTCCTGACTTTC
NA,TRBV5-6,TRBJ2-4,NA,CASSFYQRVNIQYF,TGTGCCAGCAGCTTCTACCAGCGGGTAAACATTCAGTACTTC
NA,TRBV28,TRBJ2-7,NA,CASSLSGESYEQYF,TGTGCCAGCAGTTTATCCGGGGAATCCTACGAGCAGTACTTC
once,TRBV23-1,TRBJ2-7,TRBD1,CASSQLWDRLHEQYF,TGCGCCAGCAGTCAATTATGGGACAGGCTCCACGAGCAGTACTTC
few,TRBV27,TRBJ1-4,NA,CASRRGATNEKLFF,TGTGCCAGCCGTCGAGGGGCTACTAATGAAAAACTGTTTTTT
few,TRBV7-8,TRBJ2-3,TRBD2,CASSLALAGGHTDTQYF,TGTGCCAGCAGCTTAGCACTAGCGGGGGGCCACACAGATACGCAGTATTTT
NA,TRBV6-6,TRBJ1-5,TRBD1,CASSSTGASNQPQHF,TGTGCCAGCAGTTCGACAGGGGCGAGCAATCAGCCCCAGCATTTT
few,TRBV4-1,TRBJ2-5,NA,CASSQRQETQYF,TGCGCCAGCAGCCAACGTCAAGAGACCCAGTACTTC
NA,TRBV27,TRBJ2-7,NA,CASSLGGRGLGDYEQYF,TGTGCCAGCAGCCTAGGAGGGCGGGGGCTAGGGGATTACGAGCAGTACTTC
few,TRBV11-1,TRBJ2-1,TRBD2,CASSSTYGTSGVDEQFF,TGTGCCAGCAGCTCAACCTATGGGACTAGCGGGGTCGATGAGCAGTTCTTC
NA,TRBV7-9,TRBJ1-2,NA,CASSLGIWREDGANYGYTF,TGTGCCAGCAGCTTAGGGATATGGAGGGAGGACGGAGCTAACTATGGCTACACCTTC
NA,TRBV12-3/TRBV12-4,TRBJ2-1,TRBD2,CASSMTSGYYNEQFF,TGTGCCAGCAGCATGACTAGCGGGTACTACAATGAGCAGTTCTTC
NA,TRBV6-5,TRBJ2-5,NA,CASSYSGRLEAQETQYF,TGTGCCAGCAGTTACTCGGGCAGGCTAGAGGCTCAAGAGACCCAGTACTTC
NA,TRBV4-1,TRBJ1-1,NA,CASSPYGRLNTEAFF,TGCGCCAGCAGCCCTTACGGACGGCTGAACACTGAAGCTTTCTTT
few,TRBV27,TRBJ2-7,NA,CASRRASINEQYF,TGTGCCAGCAGGAGGGCCTCAATTAACGAGCAGTACTTC
few,TRBV7-2,TRBJ2-7,NA,CASSPPQGYEQYF,TGTGCCAGCAGCCCGCCTCAGGGCTACGAGCAGTACTTC
NA,TRBV4-1,TRBJ2-1,NA,CASSPARKGDEQFF,TGCGCCAGCAGCCCAGCCCGAAAGGGTGATGAGCAGTTCTTC
once,TRBV6-1,TRBJ2-1,TRBD2,CASSVTSMSSYNEQFF,TGTGCCAGCAGTGTGACTAGCATGAGCTCCTACAATGAGCAGTTCTTC
NA,TRBV4-2,TRBJ1-4,NA,CASSPKVGQAWVDYYNELFF,TGTGCCAGCAGCCCTAAAGTCGGGCAGGCCTGGGTGGACTACTACAATGAACTGTTTTTT
NA,TRBV27,TRBJ2-1,TRBD2,CASSYRGSGRGDEQFF,TGTGCCAGCAGTTACCGGGGGAGCGGGAGAGGGGATGAGCAGTTCTTC
few,TRBV28,TRBJ2-7,NA,CASSPGPVQYF,TGTGCCAGCAGTCCGGGCCCCGTGCAGTACTTC
NA,TRBV7-8,TRBJ1-4,TRBD1,CASSVYGTGGEKLFF,TGTGCCAGCAGCGTCTACGGGACAGGGGGGGAAAAACTGTTTTTT
once,TRBV24-1,TRBJ2-1,TRBD2,CATSDRTRESNEQFF,TGTGCCACCAGTGACCGGACTAGGGAGAGCAATGAGCAGTTCTTC
NA,TRBV9,TRBJ2-5,TRBD2,CASSVSGRASETQYF,TGTGCCAGCAGCGTCAGCGGGAGGGCCTCAGAGACCCAGTACTTC
NA,TRBV6-1,TRBJ2-2,NA,CASRPGTNTGELFF,TGTGCCAGCAGACCCGGGACGAACACCGGGGAGCTGTTTTTT
NA,TRBV7-3,TRBJ1-5,TRBD1,CASSQTGAEPQHF,TGTGCCAGCAGTCAGACAGGGGCGGAGCCCCAGCATTTT
NA,TRBV6-2/TRBV6-3,TRBJ2-1,NA,CASHVAASYNEQFF,TGTGCCAGCCACGTAGCGGCCTCCTACAATGAGCAGTTCTTC
NA,TRBV28,TRBJ2-3,NA,CASIPDGGVNTDTQYF,TGTGCCAGCATCCCAGATGGGGGAGTCAACACAGATACGCAGTATTTT
NA,TRBV12-3/TRBV12-4,TRBJ2-3,NA,CASRPYDGGRTDTQYF,TGTGCCAGCAGGCCATACGATGGGGGGCGCACAGATACGCAGTATTTT
NA,TRBV19,TRBJ2-5,TRBD2,CASSIEPTSGIIQETQYF,TGTGCCAGTAGTATAGAACCGACTAGCGGGATCATTCAAGAGACCCAGTACTTC
NA,TRBV7-6,TRBJ2-2,NA,CASSLLAPEVPGELFF,TGTGCCAGCAGCTTACTAGCACCTGAGGTTCCTGGGGAGCTGTTTTTT
NA,TRBV15,TRBJ2-2,TRBD2,CATGGTYTGELFF,TGTGCCACGGGAGGGACTTACACCGGGGAGCTGTTTTTT
NA,TRBV15,TRBJ2-7,TRBD1,CATSRERQGSYEQYF,TGTGCCACCAGCAGAGAGCGACAGGGCAGCTACGAGCAGTACTTC
NA,TRBV14,TRBJ2-5,TRBD2,CASSHLAGGLQETQYF,TGTGCCAGCAGCCACCTAGCGGGGGGCCTACAAGAGACCCAGTACTTC